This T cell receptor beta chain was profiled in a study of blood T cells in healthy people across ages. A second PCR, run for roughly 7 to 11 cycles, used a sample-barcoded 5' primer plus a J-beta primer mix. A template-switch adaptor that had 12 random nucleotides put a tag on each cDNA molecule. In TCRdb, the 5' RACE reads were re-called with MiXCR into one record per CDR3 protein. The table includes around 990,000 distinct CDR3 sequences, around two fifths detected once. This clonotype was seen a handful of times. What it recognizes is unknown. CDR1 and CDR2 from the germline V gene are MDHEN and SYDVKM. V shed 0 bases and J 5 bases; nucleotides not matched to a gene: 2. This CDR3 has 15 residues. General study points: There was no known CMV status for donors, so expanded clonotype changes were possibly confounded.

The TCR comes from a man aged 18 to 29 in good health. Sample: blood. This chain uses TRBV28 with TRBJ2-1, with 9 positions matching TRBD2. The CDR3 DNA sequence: TGTGCCAGCAGTTTATGGACTAGCGGTAACAATGAGCAGTTCTTC. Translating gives CASSLWTSGNNEQFF.